Sequencing of this T cell receptor (beta chain) was carried out in a study of monozygotic twins with inflammatory bowel disease. The CDR3 loop spans 12 amino acids. CDR1 and CDR2 from the germline V gene are WNHNN and SYGVQD (reference sequence). A template switching step added UMIs, each with a 6-nucleotide sample barcode. No DNA is given; TCRdb re-called the 5' RACE reads and lists each CDR3 protein once. The listing contains fewer than 400,000 distinct CDR3 sequences. Each donor had more than 2 ml of blood drawn. Unfractionated whole blood yielded total RNA, and T cells were not sorted. Sequenced material: blood. The chain joins TRBV10-1 to TRBJ2-5; lacking DNA, the TRBD2 call made by TCRdb goes unchecked. The TCR comes from a human donor with ulcerative colitis or Crohn's disease, or a healthy co-twin of an affected twin (not recorded which). CDR3: CASSERRETQYF.